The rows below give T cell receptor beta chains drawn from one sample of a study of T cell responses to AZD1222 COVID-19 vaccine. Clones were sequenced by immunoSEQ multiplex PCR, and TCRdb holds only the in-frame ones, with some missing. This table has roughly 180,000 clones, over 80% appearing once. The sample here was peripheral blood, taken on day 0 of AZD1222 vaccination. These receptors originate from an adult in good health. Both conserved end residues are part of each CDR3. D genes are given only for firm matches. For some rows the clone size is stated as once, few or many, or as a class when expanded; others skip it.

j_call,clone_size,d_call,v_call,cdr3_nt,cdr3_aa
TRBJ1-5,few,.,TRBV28,TGTGCCAGTCGAGCGGCCAATCAGCCCCAGCATTTT,CASRAANQPQHF
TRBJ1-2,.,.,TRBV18,TGTGCCAGCTCACTGGACAACTATGGCTACACCTTC,CASSLDNYGYTF
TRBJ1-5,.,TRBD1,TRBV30,TGTGCCTGGGGGACAGGGGATCAGCCCCAGCATTTT,CAWGTGDQPQHF
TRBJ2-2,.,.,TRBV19,TGTGCCGCCAAGACGGTAGCGGAGAACACCGGGGAGCTGTTTTTT,CAAKTVAENTGELFF
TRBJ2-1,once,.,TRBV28,TGTGCCAGCAGTAGTGAGGGCCTACACAATGAGCAGTTCTTC,CASSSEGLHNEQFF
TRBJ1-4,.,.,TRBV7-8,TGTGCCAGCAGTAGAAGGGGGAGGGATGAAAAACTGTTTTTT,CASSRRGRDEKLFF
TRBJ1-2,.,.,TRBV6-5,TGTGCCAGCCGGATCCAGGGGACACGGTATGGCTACACCTTC,CASRIQGTRYGYTF
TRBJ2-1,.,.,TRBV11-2,TGTGCCAGCAGCTTAGATCGTTTAAATGAGCAGTTCTTC,CASSLDRLNEQFF
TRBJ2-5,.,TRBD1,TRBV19,TGTGCCAGTAGACCACAGGGGGCGCGGGAGACCCAGTACTTC,CASRPQGARETQYF
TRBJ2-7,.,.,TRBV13,TGTGCCAGCAGCTTCGGACAGAACTCCTACGAGCAGTACTTC,CASSFGQNSYEQYF
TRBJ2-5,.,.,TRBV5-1,TGCGCCAGCAGCTCGGGACGGCTGTACCAAGAGACCCAGTACTTC,CASSSGRLYQETQYF
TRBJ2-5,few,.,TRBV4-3,TGCGCCAGCAGCCAAGCAGTGGGGGGAAGGGAGACCCAGTACTTC,CASSQAVGGRETQYF
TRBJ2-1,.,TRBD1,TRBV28,TGTGCCAGCAGTTTCGAGGGGGCTGGTGAGCAGTTCTTC,CASSFEGAGEQFF
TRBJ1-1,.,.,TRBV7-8,TGTGCCAGCAGCTTAAGGGGGGTGGATGTAGCTTTCTTT,CASSLRGVDVAFF
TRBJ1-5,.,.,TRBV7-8,TGTGCCAGCGGCGAGGTAAAGGAGCCCCAGCATTTT,CASGEVKEPQHF
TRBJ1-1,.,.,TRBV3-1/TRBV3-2,TGTGCCAGCAGCCAGGCTCTCCAGACCCACACTGAAGCTTTCTTT,CASSQALQTHTEAFF
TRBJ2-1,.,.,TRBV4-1,TGCGCCAGCAGCTCTTCGCGGGGGGACAGGGACAATGAGCAGTTCTTC,CASSSSRGDRDNEQFF
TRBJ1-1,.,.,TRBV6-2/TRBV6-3,TGTGCCAGCAGTTACTCGGAGACAGAGAGGGTGAACACTGAAGCTTTCTTT,CASSYSETERVNTEAFF
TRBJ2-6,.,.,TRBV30,TGTGCCTGGGGGGTTGACGGGGCCAACGTCCTGACTTTC,CAWGVDGANVLTF
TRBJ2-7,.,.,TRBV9,TGTGCCAGCAGTGTTGCGGGGGCCTCCTACGAGCAGTACTTC,CASSVAGASYEQYF
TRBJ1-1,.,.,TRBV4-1,TGCGCCAGCAGCCAAGTCGGAACAGGGCTTGAGGGTAACACTGAAGCTTTCTTT,CASSQVGTGLEGNTEAFF
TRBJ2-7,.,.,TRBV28,TGTGCCAGCAACAGGCACTACGAGCAGTACTTC,CASNRHYEQYF
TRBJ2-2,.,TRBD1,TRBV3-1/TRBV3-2,TGTGCCAGCAGCCTGGGACAGGGGAATGTCGCAGGGGAGCTGTTTTTT,CASSLGQGNVAGELFF
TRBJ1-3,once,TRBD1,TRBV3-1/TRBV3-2,TGTGCCAGCAGCCAACAGGGGGCGCACGGAAACACCATATATTTT,CASSQQGAHGNTIYF
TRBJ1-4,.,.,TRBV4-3,TGCGCCAGCAGCCAAGATTTGGGGAAAAAACTGTTTTTT,CASSQDLGKKLFF
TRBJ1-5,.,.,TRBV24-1,TGTGCCACCAGTGACGTGGGGCCGAATCAGCCCCAGCATTTT,CATSDVGPNQPQHF
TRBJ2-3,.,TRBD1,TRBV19,TGTGCCAGTAGTTCACCTCGACAGGGGGCAGGGGATACGCAGTATTTT,CASSSPRQGAGDTQYF
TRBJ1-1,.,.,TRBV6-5,TGTGCCAGCAGTTATTCATTCAGGGTTTACACTGAAGCTTTCTTT,CASSYSFRVYTEAFF
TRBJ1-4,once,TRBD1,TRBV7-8,TGTGCCAGCAGCTATCGCGGACAGGGGAGGGAAAAACTGTTTTTT,CASSYRGQGREKLFF
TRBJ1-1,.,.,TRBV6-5,TGTGCCAGCAGTCAGCGATCAAACACTGAAGCTTTCTTT,CASSQRSNTEAFF
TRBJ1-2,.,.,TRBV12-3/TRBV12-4,TGTGCCAGCAGCAAGACGGGGGTCGGTGGCTACACCTTC,CASSKTGVGGYTF
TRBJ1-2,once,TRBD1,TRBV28,TGTGCCAGCAGGATGACAGGGGCGAGCGCTGGCTACACCTTC,CASRMTGASAGYTF
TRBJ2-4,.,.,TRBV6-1,TGTGCCAGCAGTGAATTCCACAGCCTGGGAAACATTCAGTACTTC,CASSEFHSLGNIQYF
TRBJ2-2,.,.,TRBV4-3,TGCGCCAGCAGCCAAGGGCGATTATCCGGGGAGCTGTTTTTT,CASSQGRLSGELFF
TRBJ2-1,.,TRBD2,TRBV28,TGTGCCAGCAGGTGGCCGGGACTAGTTGACAATGAGCAGTTCTTC,CASRWPGLVDNEQFF
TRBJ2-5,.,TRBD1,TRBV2,TGTGCCAGCAAAACAGGGGCCGTAGAGACCCAGTACTTC,CASKTGAVETQYF
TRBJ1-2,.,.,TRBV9,TGTGCCAGCAGCGCGAGGGGGGGTGGTGGCTACACCTTC,CASSARGGGGYTF
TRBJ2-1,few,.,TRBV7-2,TGTGCCAGCAGCTTGAACAGGGCAGAGCAGTTCTTC,CASSLNRAEQFF
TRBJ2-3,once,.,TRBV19,TGTGCCAGTACAAATAGGACCCAAGGGAATTTT,CASTNRTQGNF
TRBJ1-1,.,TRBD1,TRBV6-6,TGTGCCAGCAGTAGCCCGGGACAGATCATGAACACTGAAGCTTTCTTT,CASSSPGQIMNTEAFF
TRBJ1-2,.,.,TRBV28,TGTGCCAGCAGCCTATCGGGGACTAACGGCTACACCTTC,CASSLSGTNGYTF
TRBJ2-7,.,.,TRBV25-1,TGTGCCAGCAGTGAATATAAACTTCCCTGGGGGTCCTACGAGCAGTACTTC,CASSEYKLPWGSYEQYF
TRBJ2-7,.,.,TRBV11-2,TGTGCCAGCAGGTCCTTCTGGGGGTACGAGCAGTACTTC,CASRSFWGYEQYF
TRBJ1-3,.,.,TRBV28,TGTGCCAGCATCATGGGAACTGGAAACACCATATATTTT,CASIMGTGNTIYF
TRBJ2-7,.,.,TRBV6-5,TGTGCTCCGAGATTTAGCTGGGTATGGGAGCAGTACTTC,CAPRFSWVWEQYF
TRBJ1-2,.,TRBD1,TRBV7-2,TGTGCCAGCAGCACGACTTATCGGGACAGGGCAATTAAGGGCTACACCTTC,CASSTTYRDRAIKGYTF
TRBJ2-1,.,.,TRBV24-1,TGTGCCACCAGTGGCCTCGGATCTAATGAGCAGTTCTTC,CATSGLGSNEQFF
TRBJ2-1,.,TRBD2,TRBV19,TGTGCCAGTAGTATAAGAGCGGGGGGCTACAATGAGCAGTTCTTC,CASSIRAGGYNEQFF
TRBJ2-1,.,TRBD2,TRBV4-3,TGCGCCAGCAGCCAAGAACGGGGGGGCCGGAATGAGCAGTTCTTC,CASSQERGGRNEQFF
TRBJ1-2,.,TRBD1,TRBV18,TGTGCCAGCTCACCATTTGGGACAGGAAATAACTATGGCTACACCTTC,CASSPFGTGNNYGYTF
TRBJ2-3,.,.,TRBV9,TGTGCCAGCAGCGTGGTGGGACACAGCACAGATACGCAGTATTTT,CASSVVGHSTDTQYF
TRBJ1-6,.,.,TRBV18,TGTGCCAGCTCCCCTTGGGCGCCGAATAATTCACCCCTCCACTTT,CASSPWAPNNSPLHF
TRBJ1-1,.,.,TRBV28,TGTGCCAGCACCTTCGAAGGGGGGCTGGGCACTGAAGCTTTCTTT,CASTFEGGLGTEAFF